The T cell receptor (beta chain) described here comes from a study of blood T cells in healthy people across ages. The CDR3 spans 17 residues. Germline assignment: CDR1 SEHNR and CDR2 FQNEAQ (reference sequence). Trimming stripped 3 bases from V and 1 base from J, with 18 bases between. Findings of the study overall: A greater number of naive CD4+ cells and higher diversity distinguished long-lived donors from aged donors.

The authors ran a second PCR of roughly 6 to 11 cycles using a sample-barcoded 5' primer and a J-beta primer mix. In TCRdb, the 5' RACE reads were re-called with MiXCR into one record per CDR3 protein. The profile shows fewer than 1.5 million distinct CDR3 sequences, around 39% of them singletons. With respect to this clonotype: Its matching antigen is unknown.

This receptor was obtained from a woman aged 18-30 years in good health. Source material: blood. The rearrangement joins TRBV7-9 to TRBJ1-1; tentatively, D is TRBD1 (6 bases). The DNA for the CDR3 is TGTGCCAGCAGCTTGGGTGTGGGGGCCCCCAGGAACACTGAAGCTTTCTTT. Translated, it gives CASSLGVGAPRNTEAFF.